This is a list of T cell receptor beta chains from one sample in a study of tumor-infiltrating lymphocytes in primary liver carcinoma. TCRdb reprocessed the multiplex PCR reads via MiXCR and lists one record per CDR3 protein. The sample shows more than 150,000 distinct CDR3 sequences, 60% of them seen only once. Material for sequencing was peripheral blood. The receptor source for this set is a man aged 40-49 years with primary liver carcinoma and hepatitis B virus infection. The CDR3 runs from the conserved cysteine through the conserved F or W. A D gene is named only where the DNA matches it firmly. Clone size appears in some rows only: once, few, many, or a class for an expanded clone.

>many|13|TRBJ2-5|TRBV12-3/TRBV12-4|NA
CASRTGTWETQYF
TGTGCCAGCAGGACCGGGACCTGGGAGACCCAGTACTTC
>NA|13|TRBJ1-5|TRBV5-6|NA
CASGLGGGQPQHF
TGTGCCAGCGGCTTGGGGGGGGGTCAGCCCCAACATTTT
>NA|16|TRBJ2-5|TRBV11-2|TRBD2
CASTAPGLAGLESQYF
TGTGCCAGCACTGCTCCTGGACTAGCGGGACTGGAGTCCCAGTACTTC
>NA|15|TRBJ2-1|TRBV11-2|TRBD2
CASSLSDSGRNEQFF
TGTGCCAGCAGCTTAAGTGATAGCGGGAGAAATGAGCAGTTCTTC
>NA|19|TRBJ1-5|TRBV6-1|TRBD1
CVSSEARTGVGWSNQPQHF
TGTGTCAGCAGTGAAGCACGGACAGGAGTGGGGTGGTCGAATCAGCCCCAACATTTT
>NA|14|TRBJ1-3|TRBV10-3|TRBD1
CAIRGTGTGNTTYF
TGTGCCATCAGGGGGACAGGGACTGGAAACACTACATATTTT
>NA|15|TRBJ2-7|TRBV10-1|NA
CASIEGRGSSYEQYF
TGCGCCAGCATCGAGGGCCGGGGGAGCTCCTACGAGCAGTACTTC
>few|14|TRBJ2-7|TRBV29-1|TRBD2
CSVMSSGAFGWQYF
TGCAGCGTCATGTCTAGCGGGGCTTTCGGGTGGCAGTACTTC
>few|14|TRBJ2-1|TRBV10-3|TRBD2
CAISVSGVYNEQFF
TGTGCCATCAGTGTTAGCGGGGTCTACAATGAGCAGTTCTTC
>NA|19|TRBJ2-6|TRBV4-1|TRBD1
CASSQSITGVVSGANVLTF
TGCGCCAGCAGCCAATCCATAACAGGGGTAGTCTCTGGGGCTAACGTCCTGACTTTC
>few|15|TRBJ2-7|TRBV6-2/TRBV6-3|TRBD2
CASSPRLAVSYEQYF
TGTGCCAGCAGCCCAAGACTAGCGGTCTCCTACGAGCAGTACTTC
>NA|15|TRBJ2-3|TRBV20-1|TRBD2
CSAREDWPNTDTQYF
TGCAGTGCCCGGGAGGACTGGCCTAACACAGATACGCAGTATTTT
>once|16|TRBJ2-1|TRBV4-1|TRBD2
CASSQEIAGSYNEQFF
TGCGCCAGCAGCCAAGAGATAGCGGGATCCTACAATGAGCAGTTCTTC
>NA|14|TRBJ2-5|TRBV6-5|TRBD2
CASNRLAGVGTQYF
TGTGCCAGCAACAGACTAGCGGGGGTGGGGACCCAGTACTTC
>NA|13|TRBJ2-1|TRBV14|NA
CASSQDANNEQFF
TGTGCCAGCAGCCAAGACGCAAACAATGAGCAGTTCTTC
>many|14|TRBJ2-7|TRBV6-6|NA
CASSRPPHAYEQYF
TGTGCCAGCAGCCGACCTCCTCACGCCTACGAGCAGTACTTC
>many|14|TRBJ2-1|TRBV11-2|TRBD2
CASSMREDDNEQFF
TGTGCCAGCAGTATGCGGGAGGACGACAATGAGCAGTTCTTC
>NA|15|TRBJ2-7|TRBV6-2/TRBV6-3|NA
CTSSLLRQDSYEQCF
TGTACCAGCAGCCTCCTTCGACAGGACTCCTACGAGCAGTGCTTC
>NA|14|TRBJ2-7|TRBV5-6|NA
CASSRQGSSYEQYF
TGTGCCAGCAGCCGCCAGGGGTCCTCCTACGAGCAGTACTTC
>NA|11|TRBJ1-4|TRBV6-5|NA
CVSSYGGKAFF
TGTGTCAGCAGTTACGGGGGGAAGGCGTTTTTT
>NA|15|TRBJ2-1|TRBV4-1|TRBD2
CASSQGAGFYNEQFF
TGCGCCAGCAGCCAAGGAGCGGGATTCTACAATGAGCAGTTCTTC
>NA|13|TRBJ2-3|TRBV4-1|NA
CASSQDSTDTQYF
TGCGCCAGCAGCCAAGATAGCACAGATACGCAGTATTTT
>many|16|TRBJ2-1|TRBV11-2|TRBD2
CASSLEGTSGRDEQFF
TGTGCCAGCAGCTTAGAAGGGACTAGCGGGAGGGATGAGCAGTTCTTC
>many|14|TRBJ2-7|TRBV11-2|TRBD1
CASSYDRDEDEQYF
TGTGCCAGCAGCTATGACAGGGATGAGGACGAGCAGTACTTC
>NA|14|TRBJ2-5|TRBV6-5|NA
CASSYQGRPETQYF
TGTGCCAGCAGTTACCAAGGCCGTCCGGAGACCCAGTACTTC
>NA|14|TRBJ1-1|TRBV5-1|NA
CASSLYGQNTEAFF
TGCGCCAGCAGCTTGTACGGACAGAACACTGAAGCTTTCTTT
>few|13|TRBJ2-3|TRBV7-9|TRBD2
CASSPQLADTQYF
TGTGCCAGCAGCCCTCAACTAGCGGATACGCAGTATTTT
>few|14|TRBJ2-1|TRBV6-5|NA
CASSYSNIGNEQFF
TGTGCCAGCAGTTACTCGAACATCGGCAATGAGCAGTTCTTC
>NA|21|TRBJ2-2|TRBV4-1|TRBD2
CASSLFSAPGLAEPNTGKLFF
TGCGCCAGCAGCCTATTCTCCGCCCCGGGACTAGCGGAGCCGAACACCGGGAAGCTGTTTTTT
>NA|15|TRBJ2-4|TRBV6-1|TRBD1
CASSDDRGQVDIKYF
TGTGCCAGCAGTGACGACAGGGGGCAGGTGGACATTAAGTACTTC
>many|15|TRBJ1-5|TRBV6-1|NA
CASSVSWRGGQPQHF
TGTGCCAGCAGTGTGAGTTGGCGGGGCGGTCAGCCCCAGCATTTT
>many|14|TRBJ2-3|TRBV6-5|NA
CASSYVGATDTQYF
TGTGCCAGCAGTTACGTCGGAGCCACAGATACGCAGTATTTT
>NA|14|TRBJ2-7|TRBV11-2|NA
CASSLGGSYYEQYF
TGTGCCAGCAGCTTAGGCGGTTCTTACTACGAGCAGTACTTC
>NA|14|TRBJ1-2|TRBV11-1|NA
CASSLWVGDYSYTF
TGTGCCAGCAGCTTATGGGTTGGAGACTATAGCTATACCTTC
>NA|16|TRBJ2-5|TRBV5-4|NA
CASCLGERFNQETQYF
TGTGCCAGCTGCTTGGGGGAGAGGTTCAACCAAGAGACCCAGTACTTC
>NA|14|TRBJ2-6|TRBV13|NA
CASSLKGGANVLTF
TGTGCCAGCAGCTTGAAGGGGGGGGCCAACGTCCTGACTTTC
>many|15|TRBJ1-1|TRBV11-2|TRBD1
CASSPRTGSETEAFF
TGTGCCAGCAGCCCCAGGACAGGGAGTGAGACTGAAGCTTTCTTT
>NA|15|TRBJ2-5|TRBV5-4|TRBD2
CASSSQAGEGETQYF
TGTGCCAGCAGCTCCCAGGCGGGAGAGGGGGAGACCCAGTACTTC
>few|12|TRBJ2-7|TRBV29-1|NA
CSVLNPAYEQYF
TGCAGCGTTCTAAACCCAGCCTACGAGCAGTACTTC
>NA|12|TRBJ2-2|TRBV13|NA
CASNPSTGELFF
TGTGCCAGCAACCCCAGTACCGGGGAGCTGTTTTTT
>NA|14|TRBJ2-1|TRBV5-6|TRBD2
CASSLGGLAAEQFF
TGCGCCAGCAGCTTGGGAGGACTAGCGGCTGAGCAGTTCTTC
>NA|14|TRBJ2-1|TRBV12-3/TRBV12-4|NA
CTSSLGRPENEQFF
TGTACCAGCAGTCTGGGAAGGCCGGAGAATGAGCAGTTCTTC
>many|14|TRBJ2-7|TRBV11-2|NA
CASSYERSSYEQYF
TGTGCCAGCAGCTACGAGAGGAGCTCCTACGAGCAGTACTTC
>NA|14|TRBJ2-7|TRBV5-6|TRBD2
CASSYTSGRFEQYF
TGTGCCAGCAGCTACACTAGCGGGAGATTCGAGCAGTACTTC
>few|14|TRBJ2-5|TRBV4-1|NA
CASSPIGDQETQYF
TGCGCCAGCAGCCCAATAGGGGACCAAGAGACCCAGTACTTC
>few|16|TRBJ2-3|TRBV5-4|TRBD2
CASSSGLAGGRDTQYF
TGTGCCAGCAGCTCGGGACTAGCGGGAGGTCGAGATACGCAGTATTTT
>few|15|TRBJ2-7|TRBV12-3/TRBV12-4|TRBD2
CASSRTSGTPYEQYF
TGTGCCAGCAGTCGGACTAGCGGAACTCCCTACGAGCAGTACTTC
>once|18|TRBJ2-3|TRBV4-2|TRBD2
CANNHPPGGAGVADTQYF
TGTGCCAACAACCACCCCCCAGGAGGGGCGGGAGTAGCAGATACGCAGTATTTT
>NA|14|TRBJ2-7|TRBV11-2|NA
CSSILTNGAYEQYF
TGTTCCAGCATCTTAACAAACGGAGCCTACGAGCAGTACTTC